The 9 T cell receptor beta chains below come from one sample, sequenced in a study of molecular identifiers for immune sequencing clone quantification (dated by TCRdb to the late 2010s). Libraries were constructed by PCR. These reads were obtained on a NextSeq 500. The public reads were run again by TCRdb, first through fastp at Q25 and then through MiXCR, and only productive beta chains were kept. Records with the same CDR3 protein are collapsed into one entry carrying the most frequent genes and DNA. A total of some 680,000 distinct CDR3 sequences appear in this sample, around 25% of them only once. About 0.84% of the sample belongs to the ten largest clones. Sequencing was performed on naive CD8+ T cells from blood, with Jurkat cell RNA spiked in. What the cell subset or site label conveys for this sample: FACS-sorted CD8+CD4-CCR7+CD45RA+ naive T cells. These receptors originate from a human donor in good health. Some libraries in this study had Jurkat cell RNA spiked in.

In this sample, this clonotype turned up a few times. The gene calls are TRBV7-2 and TRBJ1-1, with D maybe TRBD1 (6 bases). The length of the CDR3 is 13 residues. Germline CDR1 reads SGHTA; CDR2 reads FQGNSA. V was shortened by 3 bases and J by 7 bases, with 12 bases between the two germline ends. CDR3 sequence: CASSFVDSLEAFF. The CDR3 DNA reads as TGTGCCAGCAGCTTCGTGGACAGCCTTGAAGCTTTCTTT.

In its sample, this clonotype was seen a few times. It may be a read error: a sequence one base away is much more abundant. The chain links TRBV5-3 to TRBJ2-7, with D perhaps matching TRBD1 or TRBD2 (7 bases each). TRBV5-3 qualifies as an ORF whose function is uncertain. The CDR3 sequence is 15 residues long. DNA of the CDR3: TGTGCCAGCAGCTTGGGCAGGGGGGGCTCCTACGAGCAGTACTTC. Protein: CASSLGRGGSYEQYF.

This clonotype appeared many times. This chain uses TRBV3-1 with TRBJ2-7, with D possibly being TRBD2 (5 bases). The CDR3 runs to 15 residues. Germline CDR1 LGHDT, CDR2 YNNKEL (reference sequence). V dropped 4 bases and J dropped 0 bases, with 13 bases sitting between them. DNA of the CDR3: TGTGCCAGCAGCCCCGGACTCGGCGCCTCCTACGAGCAGTACTTC. This gives the protein CASSPGLGASYEQYF.

The sample holds many counts of this clonotype. Here the CDR3 reads CASSLMAGLSREQYF. The CDR3 DNA reads TGTGCCAGCAGTTTAATGGCGGGACTTTCGAGGGAGCAGTACTTC. The chain joins TRBV27 to TRBJ2-7; tentatively, D is TRBD2 (6 bases). The CDR3 contains 15 residues. V was cut by 2 bases and J by 7 bases, with 18 bases left in between. Germline loops: CDR1 MNHEY, CDR2 SMNVEV (reference sequence).

This clonotype was seen a handful of times. One base away lies a much larger clone, so this may be a sequencing read error. The rearrangement joins TRBV7-2 to TRBJ2-7; D gene unclear. The V end lost 5 bases, the J end lost 4 bases, and 18 bases lay between the germline ends. From germline, CDR1 is SGHTA and CDR2 FQGNSA. CDR3 length: 15 residues. The CDR3 DNA sequence: TGTGCCAGCAGCCTCCCTGAGCCCCCGCAGTACGAGCAGTACTTC. Its protein is CASSLPEPPQYEQYF.

This clonotype came up a few times. The J gene is TRBJ2-1, the V gene TRBV6-2 or TRBV6-3, with a weak D call TRBD2 (5 bases). Germline values: CDR1 MNHEY, CDR2 SVGEGT. There are 13 residues in the CDR3. V lost 3 bases to trimming and J lost 3 bases, with 6 bases between them. CDR3 nucleotides: TGTGCCAGCAGTTATCGGGACTACAATGAGCAGTTCTTC. This codes for CASSYRDYNEQFF.

This clonotype was counted between two and nine times. The V gene is TRBV29-1, the J gene TRBJ1-3, with D perhaps TRBD1 (5 bases). The V gene's germline CDR1 is SQVTM and CDR2 ANQGSEA. V gave up 3 bases and J gave up 0 bases, with 21 bases separating them. The CDR3 totals 18 residues. The CDR3 here is CSVDGALATGGSGNTIYF. The CDR3 nucleotides read TGCAGCGTTGATGGGGCCTTGGCCACAGGAGGCTCTGGAAACACCATATATTTT.

The chain employs TRBV29-1 and TRBJ1-2; no firm D call. CDR3 length equals 10 residues. From germline, CDR1 is SQVTM and CDR2 ANQGSEA. Trimming cost V 3 bases and J 2 bases, with 1 base left between them. In DNA, the CDR3 is TGCAGCGTTGAGAACTATGGCTACACCTTC. Amino acids: CSVENYGYTF.

Of note for this clonotype: A much larger clone differs by one base, so this may be a read error. The chain recombines TRBV4-3 with TRBJ2-7; D is possibly TRBD2 (6 bases). Germline-derived CDR1 and CDR2 are LGHNA and YSLEER. The CDR3 covers 13 residues. This CDR3 reads CACSQVGGPEQYF. In DNA, the CDR3 is TGCGCCTGCAGCCAAGTAGGAGGGCCCGAGCAGTACTTC.